Listed below are T cell receptor beta chains from one sample, sequenced in a study of T cells in Graves' hyperthyroidism and ophthalmopathy. TCRdb re-derived calls from the multiplex PCR reads in MiXCR, one entry per CDR3 protein. The data show 500,000 to 750,000 distinct CDR3 sequences, 14% seen once. Sequenced sample: blood. These receptors all come from a woman between 18 and 30 years old with Graves' ophthalmopathy. The CDR3 runs from the conserved cysteine through the conserved F or W. Fields, in order: CDR3 DNA, CDR3 protein, V gene, clone size, CDR3 length, D gene, J gene. D genes are given only for firm matches. The size entry is marked missing in some rows and otherwise reads once, few, many or a size class.

CDR3nt: TGTGCCAGCAGCTTAAATCCAGGGCCAATTACCTACGAGCAGTACTTC
CDR3aa: CASSLNPGPITYEQYF
v_gene: TRBV7-2
abundance: many
len: 16
d_gene: .
j_gene: TRBJ2-7

CDR3nt: TGTGCCAGCAGAAGCCTAGCGGGGTACAATGAGCAGTTCTTC
CDR3aa: CASRSLAGYNEQFF
v_gene: TRBV6-1
abundance: .
len: 14
d_gene: TRBD2
j_gene: TRBJ2-1

CDR3nt: TGTGCCAGCAGCTTAGGCCCCGGACTAGCGGGAGACGAGACCCAGTACTTC
CDR3aa: CASSLGPGLAGDETQYF
v_gene: TRBV7-9
abundance: few
len: 17
d_gene: TRBD2
j_gene: TRBJ2-5

CDR3nt: TGTGCCAGCAGCCAAGATCAGGGTTCGAACACCGGGGAGCTGTTTTTT
CDR3aa: CASSQDQGSNTGELFF
v_gene: TRBV3-2
abundance: .
len: 16
d_gene: .
j_gene: TRBJ2-2

CDR3nt: TGTGCCAGCAGTGAGACAGGGAACAATGAGCAGTTCTTC
CDR3aa: CASSETGNNEQFF
v_gene: TRBV25-1
abundance: .
len: 13
d_gene: TRBD1
j_gene: TRBJ2-1

CDR3nt: TGTGCCAGCGCAGGGGGCGCTTGGGACACTGAAGCTTTCTTT
CDR3aa: CASAGGAWDTEAFF
v_gene: TRBV6-1
abundance: many
len: 14
d_gene: TRBD1
j_gene: TRBJ1-1

CDR3nt: TGCGCCAGCAGCCAAGTGGCAATTCTGGATACGCAGTATTTT
CDR3aa: CASSQVAILDTQYF
v_gene: TRBV4-1
abundance: .
len: 14
d_gene: .
j_gene: TRBJ2-3

CDR3nt: TGTGCCAGCAGTTCACAGGGACTGACCTACAATGAGCAGTTCTTC
CDR3aa: CASSSQGLTYNEQFF
v_gene: TRBV7-8
abundance: .
len: 15
d_gene: .
j_gene: TRBJ2-1

CDR3nt: TGCGCCAGCAGCCAAAAACAACCCTCCTACAATGAGCAGTTCTTC
CDR3aa: CASSQKQPSYNEQFF
v_gene: TRBV4-1
abundance: few
len: 15
d_gene: .
j_gene: TRBJ2-1

CDR3nt: TGCAGTGCTAGAGCCACGGGCGGGCGGGAGGTCGGGGAGCAGTACTTC
CDR3aa: CSARATGGREVGEQYF
v_gene: TRBV20-1
abundance: few
len: 16
d_gene: TRBD2
j_gene: TRBJ2-7

CDR3nt: .
CDR3aa: CSVGWGWGAREFF
v_gene: TRBV29-1
abundance: many
len: 13
d_gene: .
j_gene: TRBJ2-1

CDR3nt: TGTGCCAGCTCACCCGGGGGGGTCTACGAGCAGTACTTC
CDR3aa: CASSPGGVYEQYF
v_gene: TRBV7-9
abundance: many
len: 13
d_gene: TRBD2
j_gene: TRBJ2-7

CDR3nt: TGTGCCATCACCCCCGGGGGGACAGAAACCTACGAGCAGTACTTC
CDR3aa: CAITPGGTETYEQYF
v_gene: TRBV10-3
abundance: few
len: 15
d_gene: .
j_gene: TRBJ2-7

CDR3nt: TGCGCCAGCAGCCCCCATCGAGGGGTGGAAGAGACCCAGTACTTC
CDR3aa: CASSPHRGVEETQYF
v_gene: TRBV5-1
abundance: few
len: 15
d_gene: .
j_gene: TRBJ2-5

CDR3nt: TGTGCCAGCAGTTCAGACCCTACCGATCGGCCCCAGCATTTT
CDR3aa: CASSSDPTDRPQHF
v_gene: TRBV27
abundance: .
len: 14
d_gene: .
j_gene: TRBJ1-5

CDR3nt: TGTGCCAGCAGCTTAGGGTGGACTAGCGGGAGGGCTAAAGAGACCCAGTACTTC
CDR3aa: CASSLGWTSGRAKETQYF
v_gene: TRBV7-8
abundance: many
len: 18
d_gene: TRBD2
j_gene: TRBJ2-5

CDR3nt: TGTGCCAGCAGCCCAAGGCTAGCGGGCACCACAGATACGCAGTATTTT
CDR3aa: CASSPRLAGTTDTQYF
v_gene: TRBV7-6
abundance: many
len: 16
d_gene: TRBD2
j_gene: TRBJ2-3

CDR3nt: TGTGCCAGCAGCCAAGCAGGGGGCCGTATCCAGTTCTTC
CDR3aa: CASSQAGGRIQFF
v_gene: TRBV3-1
abundance: many
len: 13
d_gene: TRBD1
j_gene: TRBJ2-1

CDR3nt: TGTGCCAGCAGCCCAGAAGGGACAGGGGAGGGTGAGCAGTTCTTC
CDR3aa: CASSPEGTGEGEQFF
v_gene: TRBV11-3
abundance: many
len: 15
d_gene: TRBD1
j_gene: TRBJ2-1

CDR3nt: TGTGCCAGCAGTTACGGACTAGCGTCAGATACGCAGTATTTT
CDR3aa: CASSYGLASDTQYF
v_gene: TRBV12-3/TRBV12-4
abundance: many
len: 14
d_gene: TRBD2
j_gene: TRBJ2-3

CDR3nt: TGTGCCAGCTCACCAAACCGGGACATCGTTCCTCGTGGCTACACCTTC
CDR3aa: CASSPNRDIVPRGYTF
v_gene: TRBV18
abundance: .
len: 16
d_gene: .
j_gene: TRBJ1-2

CDR3nt: TGCAGTGCTAGAGATCCCACAGGGGCGGTATACAATGAGCAGTTCTTC
CDR3aa: CSARDPTGAVYNEQFF
v_gene: TRBV20-1
abundance: many
len: 16
d_gene: TRBD1
j_gene: TRBJ2-1

CDR3nt: TGCGCCAGCAGCCTGCCTAGACAGGGATCGGACACCATATATTTT
CDR3aa: CASSLPRQGSDTIYF
v_gene: TRBV5-1
abundance: .
len: 15
d_gene: TRBD1
j_gene: TRBJ1-3

CDR3nt: TGTGCCAGCAGCCAACAAGGACTAGCGAGATACGAGCAGTACTTC
CDR3aa: CASSQQGLARYEQYF
v_gene: TRBV3-1
abundance: many
len: 15
d_gene: TRBD2
j_gene: TRBJ2-7

CDR3nt: TGCAGTGCTGCAGTCATGGATCTCGAGCAGTACTTC
CDR3aa: CSAAVMDLEQYF
v_gene: TRBV20-1
abundance: many
len: 12
d_gene: .
j_gene: TRBJ2-7

CDR3nt: TGTGCCAGCAGCCAAGACACAGCCAAAAACATTCAGTACTTC
CDR3aa: CASSQDTAKNIQYF
v_gene: TRBV3-1
abundance: many
len: 14
d_gene: .
j_gene: TRBJ2-4

CDR3nt: TGCAGCGTTGTCGCTAGCGGGACGACAGATACGCAGTATTTT
CDR3aa: CSVVASGTTDTQYF
v_gene: TRBV29-1
abundance: many
len: 14
d_gene: TRBD2
j_gene: TRBJ2-3

CDR3nt: TGTGCCAGCAGCTTGGGACAGGATGGCTACACCTTC
CDR3aa: CASSLGQDGYTF
v_gene: TRBV5-6
abundance: .
len: 12
d_gene: .
j_gene: TRBJ1-2

CDR3nt: TGTGCCATCAGTGCAGGCAATGAGCAGTTCTTC
CDR3aa: CAISAGNEQFF
v_gene: TRBV10-3
abundance: .
len: 11
d_gene: .
j_gene: TRBJ2-1

CDR3nt: TGTGCCAGTAGTATGGGCGGGAGAACAAATGAGCAGTTCTTC
CDR3aa: CASSMGGRTNEQFF
v_gene: TRBV19
abundance: .
len: 14
d_gene: TRBD2
j_gene: TRBJ2-1

CDR3nt: TGCGCCAGCAGCTTTACGGGGGGAGACCGTGGCTACACCTTC
CDR3aa: CASSFTGGDRGYTF
v_gene: TRBV5-1
abundance: .
len: 14
d_gene: .
j_gene: TRBJ1-2

CDR3nt: TGTGCCAGCAGTCTCCCGGACAGGGGCATCTTCGGGACCTACGAGCAGTACTTC
CDR3aa: CASSLPDRGIFGTYEQYF
v_gene: TRBV7-6
abundance: many
len: 18
d_gene: TRBD1
j_gene: TRBJ2-7

CDR3nt: TGTGCCAGCAGTTTAGGGGCTAGCGGGAGGGCAGACACCGGGGAGCTGTTTTTT
CDR3aa: CASSLGASGRADTGELFF
v_gene: TRBV28
abundance: many
len: 18
d_gene: TRBD2
j_gene: TRBJ2-2

CDR3nt: TGTGCCAGCGGCTTATGGGGGTCCGGGGCCAACGTCCTGACTTTC
CDR3aa: CASGLWGSGANVLTF
v_gene: TRBV11-2
abundance: few
len: 15
d_gene: .
j_gene: TRBJ2-6

CDR3nt: TGTGCCAGTAGTATTAAGGACGGGGTGGATACGCAGTATTTT
CDR3aa: CASSIKDGVDTQYF
v_gene: TRBV19
abundance: .
len: 14
d_gene: .
j_gene: TRBJ2-3

CDR3nt: TGTGCCAGCAGTACAACCAACCTCTACGAGCAGTACTTC
CDR3aa: CASSTTNLYEQYF
v_gene: TRBV28
abundance: many
len: 13
d_gene: .
j_gene: TRBJ2-7

CDR3nt: TGTGCCAGCAGCTTTACCATCGGCAGGGGGAACACTGAAGCTTTCTTT
CDR3aa: CASSFTIGRGNTEAFF
v_gene: TRBV5-6
abundance: many
len: 16
d_gene: .
j_gene: TRBJ1-1